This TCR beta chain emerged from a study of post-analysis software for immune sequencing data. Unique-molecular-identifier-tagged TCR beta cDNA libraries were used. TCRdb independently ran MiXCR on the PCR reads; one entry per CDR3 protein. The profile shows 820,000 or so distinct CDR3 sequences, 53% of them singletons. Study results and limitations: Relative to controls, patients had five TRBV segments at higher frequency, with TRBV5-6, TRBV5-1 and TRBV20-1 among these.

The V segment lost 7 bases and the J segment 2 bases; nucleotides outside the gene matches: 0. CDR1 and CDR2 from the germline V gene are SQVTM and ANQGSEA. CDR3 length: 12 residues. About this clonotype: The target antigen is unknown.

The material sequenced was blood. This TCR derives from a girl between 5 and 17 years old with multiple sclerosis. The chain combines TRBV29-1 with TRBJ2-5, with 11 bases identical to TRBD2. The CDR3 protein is CSGTSGQETQYF. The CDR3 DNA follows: TGCAGCGGGACTAGCGGGCAAGAGACCCAGTACTTC.